A single TCR beta chain is shown here with its context. Its antigen is still unknown. V lost 0 bases to trimming and J lost 7 bases; unmatched junction nucleotides: 6. This CDR3 is 17 amino acids long. From germline, CDR1 is MNHEY and CDR2 SVGEGT. These data come from a study of blood T cells in healthy people across ages. General study findings and limits: Diversity of TCR beta per million T cells declined in a roughly linear way with age.

Alongside a J-beta primer mix, a sample-barcoded 5' primer served in a second PCR lasting about 7 to 12 cycles. TCRdb re-called the 5' RACE reads through MiXCR, storing one row per CDR3 protein. The data contain about 780,000 distinct CDR3 sequences, under 30% of them seen just once; the ten biggest clones take up roughly 3.1%. The same data also contributed to another study, on T cells of mothers and their children.

The TCR was taken from a boy between 10 and 17 years old in good health. Source material: blood. This rearrangement joins TRBV6-2 or TRBV6-3 to TRBJ2-5; 15 bases map to TRBD2. The CDR3 nucleotides are TGTGCCAGCAGTTACTCCAGGACTAGCGGGGGGGCGGTGACCCAGTACTTC. Residues: CASSYSRTSGGAVTQYF.